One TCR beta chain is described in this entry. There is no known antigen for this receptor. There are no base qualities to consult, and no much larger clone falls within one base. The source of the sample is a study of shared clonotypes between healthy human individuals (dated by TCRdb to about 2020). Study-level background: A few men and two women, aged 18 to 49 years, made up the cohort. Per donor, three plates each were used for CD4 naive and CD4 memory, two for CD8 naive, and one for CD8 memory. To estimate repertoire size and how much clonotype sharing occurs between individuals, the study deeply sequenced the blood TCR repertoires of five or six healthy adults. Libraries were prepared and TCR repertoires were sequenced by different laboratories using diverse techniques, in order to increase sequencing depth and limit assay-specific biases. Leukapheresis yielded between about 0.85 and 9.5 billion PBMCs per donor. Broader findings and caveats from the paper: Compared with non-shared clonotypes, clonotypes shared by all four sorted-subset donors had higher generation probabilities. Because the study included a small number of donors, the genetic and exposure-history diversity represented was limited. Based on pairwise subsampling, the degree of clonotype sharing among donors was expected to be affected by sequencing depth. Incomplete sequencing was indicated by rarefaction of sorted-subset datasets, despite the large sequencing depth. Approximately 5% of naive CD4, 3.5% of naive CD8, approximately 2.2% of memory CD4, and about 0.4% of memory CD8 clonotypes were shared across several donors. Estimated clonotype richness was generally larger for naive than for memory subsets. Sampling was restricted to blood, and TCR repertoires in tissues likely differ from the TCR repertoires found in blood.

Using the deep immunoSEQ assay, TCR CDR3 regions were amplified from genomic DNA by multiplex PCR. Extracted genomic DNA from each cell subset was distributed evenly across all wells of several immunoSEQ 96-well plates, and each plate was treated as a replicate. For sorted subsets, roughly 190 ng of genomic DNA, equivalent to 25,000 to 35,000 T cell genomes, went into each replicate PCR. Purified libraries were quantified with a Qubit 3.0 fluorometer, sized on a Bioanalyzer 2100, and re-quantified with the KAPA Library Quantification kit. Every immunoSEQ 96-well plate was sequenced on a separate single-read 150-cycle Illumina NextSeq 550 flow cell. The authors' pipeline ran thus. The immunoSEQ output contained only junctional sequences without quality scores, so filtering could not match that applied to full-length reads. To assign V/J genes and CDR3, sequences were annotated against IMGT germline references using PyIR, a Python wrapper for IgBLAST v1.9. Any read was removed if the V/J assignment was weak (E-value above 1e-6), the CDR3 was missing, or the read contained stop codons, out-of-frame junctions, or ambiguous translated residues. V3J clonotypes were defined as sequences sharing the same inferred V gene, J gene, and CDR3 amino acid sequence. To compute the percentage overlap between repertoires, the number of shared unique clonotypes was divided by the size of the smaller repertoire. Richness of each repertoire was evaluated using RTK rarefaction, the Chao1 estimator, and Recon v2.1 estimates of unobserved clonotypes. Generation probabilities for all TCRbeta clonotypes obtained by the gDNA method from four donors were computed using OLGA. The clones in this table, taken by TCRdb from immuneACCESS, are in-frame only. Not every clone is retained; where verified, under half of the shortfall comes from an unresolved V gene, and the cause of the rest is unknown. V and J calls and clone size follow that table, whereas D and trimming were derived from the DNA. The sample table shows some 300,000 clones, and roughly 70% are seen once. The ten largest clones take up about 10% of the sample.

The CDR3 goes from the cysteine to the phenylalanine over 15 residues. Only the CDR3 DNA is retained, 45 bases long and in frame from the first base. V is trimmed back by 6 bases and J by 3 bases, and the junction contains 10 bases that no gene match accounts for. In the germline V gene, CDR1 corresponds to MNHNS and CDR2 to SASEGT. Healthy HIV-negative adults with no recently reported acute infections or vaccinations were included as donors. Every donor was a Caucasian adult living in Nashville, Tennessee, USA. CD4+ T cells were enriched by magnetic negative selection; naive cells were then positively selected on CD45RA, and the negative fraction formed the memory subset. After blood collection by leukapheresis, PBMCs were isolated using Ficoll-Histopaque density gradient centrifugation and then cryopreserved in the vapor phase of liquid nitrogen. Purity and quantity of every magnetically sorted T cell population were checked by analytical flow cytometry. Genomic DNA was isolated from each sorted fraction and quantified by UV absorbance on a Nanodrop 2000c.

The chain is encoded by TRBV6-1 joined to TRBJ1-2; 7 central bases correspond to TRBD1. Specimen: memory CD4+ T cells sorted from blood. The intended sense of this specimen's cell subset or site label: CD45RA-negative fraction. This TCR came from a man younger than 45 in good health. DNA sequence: TGTGCCAGCAGGCTTATTCCGGGACAGTACTATGGCTACACCTTC. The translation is CASRLIPGQYYGYTF.